This T cell receptor beta chain was identified during a study of shared clonotypes between healthy human individuals. Data came from immunoSEQ multiplex PCR; TCRdb stores just in-frame clones and leaves some out. The sample shows 1.6 million or so clones, more than 95% of them seen only once. Trimming stripped 0 bases from V and 5 bases from J, with 12 bases between. The CDR3 has 14 amino acids. Per the germline V gene, CDR1 is SGHNT and CDR2 is YYREEE (reference sequence). The material sequenced was naive CD4+ T cells sorted from blood. Subset denoted: CD45RA+ positively selected. The sequence derives from a man aged 25-40 years in good health. The rearrangement links TRBV5-4 to TRBJ2-7; D is ambiguous. The DNA of the CDR3 is TGTGCCAGCAGCTTGGGGTTTACGGGTAACGAGCAGTACTTC. It translates to CASSLGFTGNEQYF.